This T cell receptor (beta chain) was sequenced for a study of cytomegalovirus exposure and HLA in healthy donors (dated by TCRdb to the late 2010s). Study-level background: An earlier analysis of about 560 of the donors reported 250 to 300 Gb of sequence data and approximately 120 million unique TCR beta sequences obtained from approximately 180 million T cells. On average, roughly 240,000 unique TCR beta nucleotide sequences were sequenced per donor among a few hundred genotyped donors of the cohort, with roughly 18% of those sequences being non-productive. The study used immunosequencing to profile the T cell repertoires of around 600 subjects and linked those repertoires to cytomegalovirus serostatus. Of the roughly 400 genotyped donors, roughly 80% were placed in the genetic ancestry cluster associated with self-reported Caucasian donors. A later analysis re-analyzed previously published TCR beta repertoires from several hundred donors and added high-resolution HLA genotyping to study TCR occurrence patterns. Alongside the repertoire data, information on donor age, sex, ethnicity and CMV serostatus was compiled. Every repertoire in the discovery cohort had been generated on one and the same sequencing platform. High-throughput TCR immunosequencing, statistical association of individual TCRs with disease status, and machine learning were combined to predict cytomegalovirus infection status. In addition to the first cohort of 650 to 750 subjects, a separate validation cohort of around 110 different subjects was used. HLA typing included class I and class II loci at four-digit resolution. Typing coverage varied by locus: roughly 629-630 donors for A, B, C, DRB1 and DQB1; about 520 for DQA1; about 600 for DPA1; fewer than 480 for DPB1. Around 320 gigabases of sequencing data and approximately 84 million unique TCR sequences were included in an early release covering under 650 HLA-typed donors. The study aimed to test whether cataloging public T cell receptors could reveal signatures of past pathogen exposure. A later genetic analysis used genome-wide SNP genotypes for about 60% of the roughly 700 donors, treating that subset as a discovery cohort. In an earlier analysis of about 590 of the donors, high-throughput TCR beta sequencing was used to judge whether each TCR beta V gene segment behaved as functional or pseudogenic. Rather than using new phenotypic data, the later analysis identified candidate immune exposures from TCR beta sequences and from how often those sequences occurred across donors. Several DR-DQ haplotypes were treated as single units for association and clustering because of strong linkage in the cohort.

Receptor amplification or capture employed the immunoSEQ multiplex PCR assay. For the multiplex PCR, a mixture combining 60 forward primers for TCR Vbeta segments and 13 reverse primers for TCR Jbeta segments was used. A multiplex PCR assay on genomic DNA amplified the CDR3 region of rearranged TCR beta genes. On the Illumina HiSeq System, the amplified TCR beta libraries were sequenced as 87-base-pair reads. Per the original workflow: A later analysis counted about 80 million unique TCR beta chains across the 500 to 850 repertoires, and roughly 10 million of these chains were shared by at least two donors. To remove PCR and sequencing errors, raw reads were error-corrected and collapsed into unique sequences using a nearest-neighbor algorithm that merged closely related sequences. V, D and J gene segments were assigned by aligning CDR3 sequences to IMGT reference sequences. For a sequence to be retained, at least a six-nucleotide match to both a V gene segment and a J gene segment was required. Rearrangements were classified as productive when the CDR3 lacked stop codons and remained in frame with V and J, and all other rearrangements were classified as non-productive. CDR3 was defined by IMGT convention, running from the second conserved V-encoded cysteine to the conserved J-encoded phenylalanine. The earlier analysis of about 610 of the donors excluded sequences that lacked an unambiguous match to a single V gene segment. An earlier analysis of several hundred of the donors classified V segments as functional when productive rearrangements were above 56.7% and as segregating when the standard deviation between donors was above 5%. To diagnose cytomegalovirus status from the catalog of TCR beta chain sequences, a statistical classification framework was built. A later analysis assigned V and J genes by comparing TCR nucleotide sequences with IMGT/GENE-DB human TR gene sequences. In a later analysis, CDR3 sequences and most-parsimonious VDJ recombination scenarios were assigned using the TCRdist pipeline. In a later analysis, every TCR beta chain was defined by the combination of its CDR3 amino acid sequence and its V-gene family, and reads without a unique V-gene family were dropped. To address suspected cross-contamination and a sequencing artifact, a later analysis removed a few hundred highly shared, low-generation-probability nucleotide sequences. In a later analysis, a clonal expansion index for each public chain was calculated from normalized within-repertoire ranks of inferred template counts. In a later analysis, generation probabilities were computed with a VDJ recombination model fitted to out-of-frame rearrangements, and the resulting probabilities were checked against IGoR. In a later analysis, hypergeometric tests were used to score TCR-TCR, TCR-HLA and TCR-CMV co-occurrence, with a repertoire-size bias correction applied to TCR pairs. In a later analysis, false discovery rates were estimated by permuting HLA or CMV assignments 20 times. A later analysis grouped co-occurring TCRs with DBSCAN, adding TCRdist sequence similarity when clustering within HLA-allele-positive subsets. Co-occurrence clustering excluded repertoires with fewer than 30,000 or more than 120,000 public chains, plus five with anomalous nucleotide sharing. The clones in this table, taken by TCRdb from immuneACCESS, are in-frame only. Not every clone is retained; where verified, under half of the shortfall comes from an unresolved V gene, and the cause of the rest is unknown. The DNA was the basis for D and trimming; V, J and clone size are from that table. Present in this sample are 80,000 or so clones, approximately 77% of which were seen just once. Roughly 10% of the sample lies in the top ten.

The investigation overall reported the following: Most CMV-associated TCR beta chains appeared to be HLA-restricted in a later analysis, and the HLA associations seemed to be driven largely by CMV exposure. Most TCR sequences were observed very rarely across donors, whereas some public TCRs were present in many individuals. A cluster of highly shared sequence variants was judged likely to be a technical artifact of the sequencing pipeline. The study gave a list of about 150 TCR beta chains associated with cytomegalovirus. In vitro tests confirmed that a few of the cytomegalovirus-associated TCR beta chains recognize cytomegalovirus antigens. According to a later analysis, parvovirus B19, influenza, CMV and Epstein-Barr virus appeared linked to several top co-occurrence clusters. The authors suggested that the approach could potentially be generalized to other disease states and immunological phenotypes. Correlated functional status among segregating V segments might be attributable to linkage disequilibrium, but an unknown experimental factor could not be ruled out. For the cohort, immune exposure information was limited to CMV serostatus. Presence/absence analyses assumed roughly uniform sequencing depth across donors, an assumption that may not hold. The earlier analysis of about 600 of the donors excluded over 15 rarely observed V segments, including chromosome 9 orphons, because counts were too low. A further reported finding was that TCR beta sequences accurately predicted the HLA-A and HLA-B alleles for most subjects in the first cohort. Only TCR beta chains were sequenced in this cohort, and the absence of alpha or paired-chain data limited detectable features. According to a later analysis, TCR association rates differed among HLA loci, with DRB1 alleles showing the most associated TCRs and HLA-C alleles showing the fewest. In a later genetic analysis, a missense DCLRE1C variant was associated with V-gene and J-gene trimming of TCR beta chains, and the association was replicated in an independent cohort. In an earlier analysis of about 550 of the donors, most TCR beta V segments were observed in productive rearrangements about 87% or about 30% of the time, broadly matching IMGT annotations. The classifier was reported to diagnose cytomegalovirus status with high specificity and sensitivity in both the original and validation cohorts. A later analysis found that HLA-associated TCR beta chains were more clonally expanded and had lower generation probabilities than equally common non-associated chains. When HLA alleles, especially DR and DQ, strongly co-occurred, TCR associations were difficult to assign to individual alleles. Because HLA typing was unavailable for some donors at each locus, only the typed subset was used in association tests. The 87-base-pair reads could not distinguish some IMGT-functional V segments, including TRBV6-2 and TRBV6-3, so those segments were excluded. At a false discovery rate of 0.05, a later analysis linked 16,951 TCR beta sequences to specific HLA alleles. A later genetic analysis reported fewer N-insertions in productive TCRs among donors in an Asian-associated ancestry cluster than the roughly 650-donor mean.

As concerns this clone: Which antigen it targets is not known. Base qualities were left out, and no much larger clone turns up one base away.

Taken from cysteine to phenylalanine, the CDR3 has 13 residues. CDR3 DNA is the only sequence kept; it has 39 bases, read in frame from the first base. CDR1 and CDR2, looked up from the germline V gene, are SGHDN and FVKESK. V is reduced by 0 bases and J by 1 base, leaving a spacing of 4 bases between them. The cohort consisted of 600 to 750 healthy bone marrow donors. All cohort members were sampled while nominally healthy, although unrecorded immune exposures were likely present. The donor was CMV seropositive and was included in the group of 250 to 350 seropositive cohort members. Each donor provided a peripheral blood sample, and peripheral blood mononuclear cells were used for TCR beta sequencing. The Qiagen DNeasy Blood Extraction Kit was used to extract genomic DNA from the blood cell samples.

The sequence derives from a woman aged 40 to 55 in good health and CMV-seropositive. The sequenced sample consisted of PBMCs. The sequence joins TRBV14 to TRBJ2-7, with the identity of the D gene unclear. The sequenced DNA: TGTGCCAGCAGCCAAGATCCGTCCTACGAGCAGTACTTC. This encodes CASSQDPSYEQYF. With all but the CDR3 taken from the reference TRBV14 and TRBJ2-7 genes, the full variable domain is: EAGVTQFPSHSVIEKGQTVTLRCDPISGHDNLYWYRRVMGKEIKFLLHFVKESKQDESGMPNNRFLAERTGGTYSTLKVQPAELEDSGVYFCASSQDPSYEQYFGPGTRLTVT.